The entry that follows covers one T cell receptor (beta chain) sequence. During its preparation, the TCRbeta library received unique molecular identifiers. TCRdb reanalysed the PCR reads using MiXCR and keeps one entry per CDR3 protein. This table holds approximately 350,000 distinct CDR3 sequences, 10% found once. The data derive from a study of T-cell reconstitution after alpha-beta-depleted transplantation in children. The CDR3 has 14 residues. The ends were cut back, 6 bases at V and 0 bases at J, with 9 bases in the middle. Germline V gene lookup returns CDR1 SGHTA and CDR2 FQGTGA. This rearrangement joins TRBV7-3 to TRBJ1-5; no definite D call. This receptor was taken from a human donor who donated a stem cell graft to a child with acute lymphoblastic leukemia. This material consisted of PBMCs from the stem cell graft donor, taken from the stem cell graft. In DNA, the CDR3 is TGTGCCAGCAGTCTCGACCATAGCAATCAGCCCCAGCATTTT. This sequence encodes CASSLDHSNQPQHF.